This is a list of T cell receptor beta chains from one sample in a study of OX40 agonist ivuxolimab in advanced cancers. Sequenced by immunoSEQ multiplex PCR; TCRdb stores in-frame clones only, minus some. In the table there are fewer than 95,000 clones, about 86% of which are singletons. Material: CD4+ or CD8+ T cells sorted from blood, obtained in a trial of the OX40 agonist ivuxolimab. These TCRs come from an adult with an advanced solid tumor such as melanoma, head and neck, liver or kidney cancer. Both conserved end residues are trimmed from each CDR3. Clone size is stated in some rows and not others, as once, few, many or a class when expanded.

length	size	V	J	CDR3
14	.	TRBV9	TRBJ1-4	ASSESRPRGGEKLF
13	few	TRBV27	TRBJ2-1	ASSLGPQALDEQF
12	.	TRBV30	TRBJ2-3	AWSVRTRTDTQY
10	.	TRBV5-4	TRBJ1-1	ASTLGDTEAF
14	.	TRBV5-5	TRBJ2-3	ASSPHPTSVGDTQY
13	.	TRBV5-1	TRBJ2-3	ASSPTGDSTDTQY
14	.	TRBV7-9	TRBJ2-3	ASSLVSGTSTDTQY
13	.	TRBV15	TRBJ1-2	ATSRVGDKNYGYT
13	once	TRBV2	TRBJ2-7	ASSEQGRSTYEQY
14	.	TRBV2	TRBJ2-2	ASSETGKQGAGELF
13	.	TRBV5-1	TRBJ1-3	ASSWGQSSGNTIY
8	few	TRBV28	TRBJ2-7	ASSYYEQY
12	.	TRBV28	TRBJ2-7	ASRTSGLPYEQY
12	.	TRBV28	TRBJ2-7	ASSLTGTTWEQY
13	few	TRBV5-1	TRBJ1-5	ASSLENTNNQPQH
15	.	TRBV7-6	TRBJ2-5	ASSLGIGGGSVETQY
11	.	TRBV30	TRBJ2-1	AWSLWDYNEQF
12	.	TRBV28	TRBJ1-1	ASSTPGQGAEAF
13	.	TRBV27	.	ASSLSFYEGGEQY
14	.	TRBV7-9	TRBJ2-3	ASSPGLAGAPDTQY
13	.	TRBV6-1	TRBJ1-5	ASSGETGGNQPQH
11	.	TRBV6-6	TRBJ1-4	ASCRVADEKLF
12	once	TRBV19	TRBJ2-3	ASSLQGAADTQY